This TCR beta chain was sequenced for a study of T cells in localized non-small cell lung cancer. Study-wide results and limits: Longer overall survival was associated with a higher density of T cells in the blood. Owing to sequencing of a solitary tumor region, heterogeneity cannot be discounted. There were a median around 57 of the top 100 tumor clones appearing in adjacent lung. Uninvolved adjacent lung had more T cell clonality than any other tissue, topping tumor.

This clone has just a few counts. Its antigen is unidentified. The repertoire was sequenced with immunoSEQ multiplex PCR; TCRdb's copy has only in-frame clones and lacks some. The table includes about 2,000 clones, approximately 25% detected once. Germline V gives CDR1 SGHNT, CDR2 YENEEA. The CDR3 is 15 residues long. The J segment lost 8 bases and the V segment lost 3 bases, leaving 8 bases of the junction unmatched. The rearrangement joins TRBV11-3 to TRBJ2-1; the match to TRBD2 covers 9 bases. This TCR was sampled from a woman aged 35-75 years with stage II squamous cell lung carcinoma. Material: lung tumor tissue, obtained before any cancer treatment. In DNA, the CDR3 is TGTGCCAGCAGCTTGGATGGCGGGGGGGCCTATGAGCAGTTCTTC. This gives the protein CASSLDGGGAYEQFF.